This T cell receptor (beta chain) is from a study of vaccination and CD4 T cells after COVID-19 (dated by TCRdb to between 2022 and 2023). Context from the whole study: In the convalescent cohort there were six males and four females, among whom were two Hispanic individuals, seven Caucasians, two Asians and one multiracial person. Two doses of either the Pfizer-BioNTech BNT162b2 vaccine (n=8) or the Moderna mRNA-1273 vaccine (n=2) were administered to participants. Post-COVID blood samples were collected from convalescent patients a median of approximately 93 days after diagnosis, with a range of roughly 35 to 180 days. Post-vaccine blood samples were taken a median of about 70 days after the second vaccine dose, with a range of roughly 14 to 250 days. Culture stimuli were overlapping spike peptide pools from SARS-CoV-2 and from the common cold coronaviruses HCoV-NL63, HCoV-OC43 and HCoV-229E. As controls, cultures received a CEFX viral epitope pool (the positive control), an HIV-1 Nef peptide pool (the negative control), or no peptide at all. In under twelve COVID-19 convalescent patients and a handful of infection-naive healthy vaccine recipients, researchers compared the spike-specific CD4+ TCR repertoire from before mRNA vaccination with the repertoire from after. In an earlier paper using these donors, memory CD4+ T cell crossreactivity between SARS-CoV-2 and common cold coronavirus spike proteins was assessed at the TCR clonotype level. What the study reported, not specific to this receptor: Among convalescent patients, a median around 89% of the SARS-CoV-2-reactive clones seen after vaccination appeared only after vaccination, which suggests priming specific to the vaccine. Only a relatively small number of convalescent patients were included in the study, and early timepoints following natural infection were not analyzed. Of the vaccine-specific clones in convalescent patients, 304 of 307, or nearly all, reacted only to SARS-CoV-2 spike and did not cross-react with common cold coronaviruses. An increase in the median number of SARS-CoV-2-reactive clonotypes from approximately 23 after infection to about 39 after vaccination was observed, but the change was not found to be significant.

Library preparation was by PCR. DNA from cultured CD4+ T cells underwent TCR sequencing with the Oncomine TCR Beta short-read assay at the Johns Hopkins FTIC core. Genomic DNA was extracted from the cultured CD4+ T cells with the QIAamp micro DNA kit. The Oncomine TCR Beta libraries from cultured CD4+ T cells were pooled using unique dual indexes and then sequenced on an Illumina iSeq 100. On the study's bioinformatics: Non-productive sequences were removed, and CDR3s not starting with C, not ending with F or W, or shorter than 7 amino acids were discarded. Antigen-specific clonotypes were identified with the MANAFEST web application by comparing peptide-stimulated wells with reference and other culture wells. Positive clones required FDR below 0.05, an odds ratio above 5, and productive frequency above 0.1% in at least two of three replicate wells. Clonotypes that were significantly expanded in both SARS-CoV-2 spike wells and at least one common cold coronavirus spike condition were defined as cross-reactive. Using R version 3.6.1, CDR3 homology was evaluated through Levenshtein distances (stringdist) along with unrooted phylogenetic trees (ape). The public reads were reprocessed in TCRdb via fastp at Q25 and MiXCR, keeping in-frame beta chains. Each entry merges the rows of one CDR3 protein and shows their most common DNA and genes. The V and J calls come from TCRdb's annotation, not from the publication. Within this sample are some 7,000 distinct CDR3 sequences, with roughly two fifths of them counted one time only. Around a fifth of the sample is held by the ten biggest clonotypes.

According to the study, the label for this sample's treatment or condition signals: roughly nine-day PBMC culture with coronavirus spike peptide pools or control peptides (ViraFEST assay). CD4+ T cells from unexposed donors were collected before the COVID-19 pandemic (2011-2018). The study used the ViraFEST assay, which expanded antigen-specific T cells with peptide pools and then identified expanded clonotypes by TCR sequencing. Two million PBMCs per well were cultured in IMDM with roughly 5% human AB serum and 8.5 to 10 IU/ml IL-2, plus 10 ug/ml peptide pools. Half of the culture medium was replaced with fresh IL-2-containing medium on days 3 and 7. CD4+ T cells were isolated after roughly eleven days of culture through negative selection using the EasySep CD4+ T cell isolation kit. As far as cell numbers permitted, CD4+ T cells from unexposed donors were tested for reactivity against SARS-CoV-2 S and N as well as four spike pools from common cold coronaviruses. Ficoll-Paque Plus gradient centrifugation was used to isolate PBMCs from whole blood, and the isolated PBMCs were then either used fresh or cryopreserved at -140C. Culture conditions were generally each tested in triplicate wells. The leukapheresis product used for the unexposed donors was purchased from a commercial source.

This clonotype was detected only a few times. There is no known antigen for this receptor. No qualities accompany the bases; no much larger clone lies one base away. The sample consisted of CD4+ T cells from blood, cultured in vitro. The sequence was collected from a human donor in good health.

The CDR3 reads CATSRREGDEAFF. Read as DNA, the sequence is TGTGCCACAAGTAGGAGGGAGGGGGACGAAGCTTTCTTT. The V gene is TRBV19 and the J gene is TRBJ1-1, with TRBD1 tentatively as D gene (6 bases match). From its cysteine to its phenylalanine, the CDR3 spans 13 amino acids. Left in the record is the CDR3 DNA by itself, 39 bases read in frame from the first base. Relative to germline, V is 10 bases shorter and J is 8 bases shorter, with 20 bases between their ends. CDR1 and CDR2 (LNHDA, SQIVND) derive from the germline V gene (reference sequence).